One and the same sample provided the 13 T cell receptor beta chains below, sequenced in a study of blood T cells in healthy people across ages. For the second PCR, which ran for roughly 7 to 11 cycles, a sample-barcoded 5' primer and a J-beta primer mix were used. TCRdb passed the 5' RACE reads through MiXCR, listing each CDR3 protein once. The table lists 500,000 to 550,000 distinct CDR3 sequences, about 24% of them singletons. The sample was also reused in another study, on T cells of mothers and their children.

The material sequenced was blood. The receptors were sampled from a boy younger than 18 in good health.

This sequence joins TRBV7-3 and TRBJ2-1; D is possibly TRBD2 (6 bases). Trimming cost V 2 bases and J 7 bases, with 18 bases left between them. Germline-derived CDR1 and CDR2 are SGHTA and FQGTGA. The CDR3 is 16 residues long. CDR3: CASSLSGPSVGNEQFF. The CDR3 DNA follows: TGTGCCAGCAGCTTATCCGGGCCTAGCGTCGGAAATGAGCAGTTCTTC.

This clonotype was counted between two and nine times. This chain uses TRBV6-6 with TRBJ2-1; unclear D gene. V was trimmed by 4 bases and J by 6 bases, leaving 13 bases between them. CDR3 length equals 14 residues. The germline V gene encodes CDR1 MNHNY and CDR2 SVGAGI (reference sequence). The CDR3: CASSSQASPNEQFF. In DNA, the CDR3 is TGTGCCAGCAGTTCCCAGGCCAGTCCCAATGAGCAGTTCTTC.

This clonotype was seen only once. This rearrangement joins TRBV14 to TRBJ1-2; TRBD1 matches 8 bases. Trimming cost V 8 bases and J 7 bases; bases outside gene matches: 9. The CDR3 sequence is 13 residues long. Germline CDR1 SGHDN, CDR2 FVKESK. The CDR3 spells CASSTDRGGGYTF. CDR3 coding DNA: TGTGCCAGCTCGACTGACAGGGGAGGTGGCTACACCTTC.

This clonotype has just a few counts. This rearrangement joins TRBV27 to TRBJ2-2; D call uncertain. CDR3 size: 13 residues. The germline V and J ends were trimmed by 5 bases and 6 bases, with 10 bases remaining between them. Germline CDR1 reads MNHEY; CDR2 reads SMNVEV (reference sequence). The CDR3 is CASSPGRPGELFF. The CDR3 coding sequence is TGTGCCAGCAGTCCAGGACGACCCGGGGAGCTGTTTTTT.

The chain uses TRBV5-1 and TRBJ2-1; D not resolved. Germline values: CDR1 SGHRS, CDR2 YFSETQ. V lost 0 bases, J lost 8 bases, and 12 bases lay in between. The CDR3 totals 14 residues. CDR3 protein: CASSLVSDNHEQFF. The CDR3 bases are TGCGCCAGCAGCTTGGTTTCGGATAACCATGAGCAGTTCTTC. The full variable domain, its missing parts supplied by reference TRBV5-1 and TRBJ2-1, is KAGVTQTPRYLIKTRGQQVTLSCSPISGHRSVSWYQQTPGQGLQFLFEYFSETQRNKGNFPGRFSGRQFSNSRSEMNVSTLELGDSALYLCASSLVSDNHEQFFGPGTRLTVL.

A few counts support this clonotype. J is TRBJ1-5 and V is TRBV7-9, with D possibly TRBD1 on 5 matching bases. The CDR3 consists of 14 residues. CDR1 and CDR2 from the germline V gene are SEHNR and FQNEAQ (reference sequence). The V and J ends lost 8 bases and 2 bases respectively, with 13 bases between them. CDR3 amino acids: CASSSGGGNQPQHF. CDR3 sequence (DNA): TGTGCCAGCTCCTCCGGGGGTGGCAATCAGCCCCAGCATTTT.

The V and J genes are TRBV2 and TRBJ2-1, with 10 bases lining up with TRBD2. Germline values: CDR1 SNHLY, CDR2 FYNNEI. The CDR3 is 13 residues long. The ends lost 7 bases at V and 5 bases at J; junction bases unmatched: 2. DNA of the CDR3: TGTGCCAGCACTAGCGGGGGAGACAATGAGCAGTTCTTC. The encoded protein is CASTSGGDNEQFF.

The chain couples TRBV5-6 to TRBJ2-5; the D gene is possibly TRBD1 (5 bases). Germline CDR1 reads SGHDT; CDR2 reads YYEEEE. The ends were cut back, 1 base at V and 5 bases at J, with 12 bases in the middle. The CDR3 sequence is 14 residues long. CDR3 in amino acids: CASSLLGVGETQYF. The DNA of the CDR3 is TGTGCCAGCAGCTTGTTAGGGGTAGGGGAGACCCAGTACTTC. Full variable domain (remainder filled in from reference TRBV5-6 and TRBJ2-5): DAGVTQSPTHLIKTRGQQVTLRCSPKSGHDTVSWYQQALGQGPQFIFQYYEEEERQRGNFPDRFSGHQFPNYSSELNVNALLLGDSALYLCASSLLGVGETQYFGPGTRLLVL.

The V call is TRBV7-9, the J call TRBJ1-3; D is unresolved. Germline-derived CDR1 and CDR2 are SEHNR and FQNEAQ (reference sequence). This CDR3 is 13 amino acids long. The germline V and J ends were trimmed by 5 bases and 5 bases, with 10 bases remaining between them. CDR3 loop: CASSHGQRNTIYF. The CDR3 DNA reads as TGTGCCAGCAGCCATGGGCAGCGAAACACCATATATTTT.

The chain combines TRBV18 with TRBJ2-5, with TRBD2 identical over 11 bases. The CDR3 covers 15 residues. Germline trimming cut 2 bases from V and 4 bases from J; bases unmatched to any gene: 3. The germline CDR1 and CDR2 sequences are KGHSH and LQKENI. The CDR3 DNA reads TGTGCCAGCTCACCATCTCTAGCGGGAGGAGAGACCCAGTACTTC. It is translated as CASSPSLAGGETQYF.

Notes on this clonotype: Possible read error: a much larger clone is one base away. V and J are TRBV28 and TRBJ1-3; TRBD1 agrees at 7 bases. Germline CDR1 reads MDHEN; CDR2 reads SYDVKM. The CDR3 loop spans 15 amino acids. This CDR3 reads CASSLQEGGINTTYF. CDR3 in DNA: TGTGCCAGCAGCCTCCAGGAAGGGGGCATCAACACCACATATTTT.

The chain is built from TRBV4-2 and TRBJ2-1, with D possibly being TRBD1 (6 bases). V dropped 0 bases and J dropped 4 bases, with 19 bases sitting between them. Looked up from germline, CDR1 is LGHNA and CDR2 is YNFKEQ. The CDR3 totals 18 residues. The CDR3 sequence: CASSQEGRGIGVYNEQFF. The DNA of the CDR3 is TGTGCCAGCAGCCAAGAAGGAAGGGGGATAGGGGTTTACAATGAGCAGTTCTTC.

V gene TRBV4-3 combines with J gene TRBJ2-5; 12 nucleotides align to TRBD2. TRBJ2-7 matches the DNA end more closely, so the J call is doubtful. CDR1 and CDR2 (germline): LGHNA, YSLEER. The CDR3 loop spans 17 amino acids. For the CDR3, the DNA is TGCGCCAGCAGCCAAGAACCCGAGACTAGCGGGAGCTACGAGCAGTACTTC. Protein sequence: CASSQEPETSGSYEQYF.